This TCR beta chain was recorded in a study of T-cell reconstitution after alpha-beta-depleted transplantation in children. Whole-study results and caveats: T-cell counts and diversity at one year following transplant were attributed mainly to newly produced T cells. Several hundred graft clones that had expanded were reportedly the source of alpha-beta T cells about two months after transplant.

V lost 0 bases and J 5 bases, leaving 13 bases between the germline ends. CDR3 length equals 15 residues. Germline CDR1 and CDR2: SGHRS and YFSETQ. A word on this clonotype: Its antigen is as yet unknown.

Unique molecular identifiers featured in how the TCRbeta library was prepared. TCRdb passed the PCR reads through MiXCR, listing each CDR3 protein once. The table shows roughly 670,000 distinct CDR3 sequences, with around 13% occurring only once. The TCR comes from a girl aged 2-10 years with congenital amegakaryocytic thrombocytopenia, due to receive a stem cell transplant. This specimen consisted of PBMCs, obtained before TCRalphabeta/CD19-depleted stem cell transplant. The chain uses TRBV5-1 and TRBJ2-3, with D maybe TRBD1 (5 bases). The CDR3 DNA is TGCGCCAGCAGCTTGGATGTGGGGCAGAGAGATACGCAGTATTTT. It specifies CASSLDVGQRDTQYF.